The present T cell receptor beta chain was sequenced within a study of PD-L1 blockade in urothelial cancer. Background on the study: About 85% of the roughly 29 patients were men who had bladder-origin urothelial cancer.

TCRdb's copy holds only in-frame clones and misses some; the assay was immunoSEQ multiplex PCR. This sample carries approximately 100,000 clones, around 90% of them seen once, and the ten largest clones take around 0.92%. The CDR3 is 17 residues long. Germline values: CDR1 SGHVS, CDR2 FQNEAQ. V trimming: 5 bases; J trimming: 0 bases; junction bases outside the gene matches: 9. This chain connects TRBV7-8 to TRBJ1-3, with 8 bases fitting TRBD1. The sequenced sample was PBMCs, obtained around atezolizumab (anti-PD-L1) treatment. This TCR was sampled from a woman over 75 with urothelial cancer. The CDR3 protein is CASSRTRTGHSGNTIYF. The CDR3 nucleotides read TGTGCCAGCAGCCGAACTAGGACAGGGCACTCTGGAAACACCATATATTTT.